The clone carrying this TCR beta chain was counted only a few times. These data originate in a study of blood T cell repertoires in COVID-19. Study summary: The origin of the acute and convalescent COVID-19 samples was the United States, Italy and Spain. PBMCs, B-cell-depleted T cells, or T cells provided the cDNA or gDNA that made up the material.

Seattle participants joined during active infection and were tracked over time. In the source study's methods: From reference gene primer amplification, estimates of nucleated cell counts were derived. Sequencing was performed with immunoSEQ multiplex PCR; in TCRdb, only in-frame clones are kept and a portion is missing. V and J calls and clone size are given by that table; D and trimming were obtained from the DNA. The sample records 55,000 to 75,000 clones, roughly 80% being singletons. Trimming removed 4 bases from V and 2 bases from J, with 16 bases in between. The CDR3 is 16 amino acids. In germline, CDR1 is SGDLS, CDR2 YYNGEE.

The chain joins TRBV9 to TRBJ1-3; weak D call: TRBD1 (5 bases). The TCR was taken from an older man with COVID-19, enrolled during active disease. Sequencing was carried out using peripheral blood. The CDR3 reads CASSLQWGGAGNTIYF. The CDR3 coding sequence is TGTGCCAGCAGCCTCCAATGGGGGGGGGCTGGAAACACCATATATTTT.